A selection of T cell receptor beta chains follows, all from one sample in a study of blood T cell repertoires in COVID-19. Repertoires were generated with immunoSEQ multiplex PCR, while TCRdb's copy carries only in-frame clones and drops some. This sample has tens of thousands of clones; 70% to 90% occur once, and the top ten carry just under 7%. The sequenced material came from peripheral blood. These TCRs come from a middle-aged man with active COVID-19. Both conserved end residues are part of each CDR3. The D gene is left open where the match is weak. Clone sizes are given selectively: once, few, many, or a class where the clone is expanded.

>TRBJ2-7|TRBV9|-|TRBD1
CASSVQTGGKYEQYF
TGTGCCAGCAGCGTGCAGACAGGGGGCAAATACGAGCAGTACTTC
>TRBJ1-1|TRBV19|-|-
CASSGHKNTEAFF
TGTGCCAGTAGTGGACACAAGAACACTGAAGCTTTCTTT
>TRBJ1-1|TRBV19|-|-
CASSRASPGGTEAFF
TGTGCCAGTAGTCGGGCGTCCCCGGGAGGCACTGAAGCTTTCTTT
>TRBJ2-5|TRBV6-1|few|TRBD1
CASSERNRGSQETQYF
TGTGCCAGCAGTGAACGAAACAGGGGGTCCCAAGAGACCCAGTACTTC
>TRBJ2-5|TRBV25-1|-|-
CASSKNRVGETQYF
TGTGCCAGCAGTAAGAACAGGGTCGGGGAGACCCAGTACTTC
>TRBJ2-5|TRBV5-1|-|-
CASSLLAAQETQYF
TGCGCCAGCAGCTTGTTGGCTGCCCAAGAGACCCAGTACTTC
>TRBJ1-2|TRBV6-5|-|-
CATLTPANYGYTF
TGTGCCACCCTCACCCCCGCGAACTATGGCTACACCTTC
>TRBJ1-6|TRBV5-1|-|-
CASSLKQSSYNSPLHF
TGCGCCAGCAGCTTAAAACAGAGCTCCTATAATTCACCCCTCCACTTT
>TRBJ2-2|TRBV9|-|TRBD1
CASSKTGGGVVNTGELFF
TGTGCCAGCAGCAAAACAGGGGGCGGGGTCGTTAACACCGGGGAGCTGTTTTTT
>TRBJ2-5|TRBV2|-|TRBD1
CASRGTGLETQYF
TGTGCCAGCAGAGGGACAGGGTTGGAGACCCAGTACTTC
>TRBJ2-1|TRBV15|-|-
CATSRELGVNEQFF
TGTGCCACCAGCAGAGAATTGGGCGTCAATGAGCAGTTCTTC
>TRBJ1-2|TRBV27|once|TRBD1
CASSLSGRGQHHNYGYTF
TGTGCCAGCAGTTTATCGGGCAGGGGACAGCACCATAACTATGGCTACACCTTC
>TRBJ2-3|TRBV7-2|-|-
CASSPRGGAQYF
TGTGCCAGCAGTCCAAGAGGCGGGGCGCAGTATTTT
>TRBJ2-1|TRBV29-1|-|TRBD1
CSVGTELYNEQFF
TGCAGCGTAGGGACAGAGCTTTACAATGAGCAGTTCTTC
>TRBJ1-5|TRBV2|-|TRBD1
CASTAGTGGRGNQPQHF
TGTGCCAGCACGGCCGGGACAGGGGGACGAGGCAATCAGCCCCAGCATTTT
>TRBJ2-1|TRBV1|-|-
CTSSQGQTSGSFYNEQFF
TGCACCAGCAGCCAAGGACAGACTAGCGGGAGTTTTTACAATGAGCAGTTCTTC
>TRBJ1-1|TRBV7-2|-|-
CASSHMNTEAFF
TGTGCCAGCAGTCACATGAACACTGAAGCTTTCTTT
>TRBJ1-4|TRBV20-1|-|-
CSASSGTNEKLFF
TGCAGTGCTAGTTCGGGAACTAATGAAAAACTGTTTTTT
>TRBJ2-5|TRBV5-1|-|-
CASSSTGIHETQYF
TGCGCCAGCAGCTCTACAGGGATTCACGAGACCCAGTACTTC
>TRBJ2-1|TRBV3-1/TRBV3-2|-|TRBD2
CASSQTRSGGGNEQFF
TGTGCCAGCAGCCAAACCCGAAGCGGGGGCGGGAATGAGCAGTTCTTC